Included here is one T cell receptor (beta chain) sequence, with context. The antigen it binds to is not known. Base qualities are missing; no much larger clone stands one base away. The method behind the library was PCR. The data were produced on an Illumina HiSeq 2500. TCR library preparation used molecular barcoding, with unique molecular identifiers applied to normalize quantification of the TCRbeta repertoire. TCRdb ran its own pipeline on the public reads, namely fastp trimming at Q25 and MiXCR clone calling, and kept in-frame beta chains. Each entry merges the rows of one CDR3 protein and shows their most common DNA and genes. The sample table lists about 600,000 distinct CDR3 sequences, approximately 10% of them with a count of one. The ten largest clones represent approximately 4.1% of the sample. CDR1 and CDR2 (MNHEY, SVGAGI) derive from the germline V gene. The CDR3, from cysteine to phenylalanine, totals 14 residues. The read is trimmed to its CDR3 DNA, 42 bases read in frame from base 1. V and J lose 4 bases and 3 bases, and a span of 12 bases separates them.

The data were taken from a study of T-cell reconstitution after alpha-beta-depleted transplantation in children (dated by TCRdb to 2015 to 2016). Some background on the complete study: Using TCR repertoire profiling, the study followed T-cell immune reconstitution in a quantitative way in children after TCRalphabeta/CD19-depleted allogeneic hematopoietic cell transplantation.

The clonotype originates from a human donor who donated a stem cell graft to a child with acute myeloid leukemia. The chain links TRBV6-5 with TRBJ1-1; no D gene is confidently identified. Sequenced here: PBMCs from the stem cell graft donor, sampled from the stem cell graft. The nucleotides read TGTGCCAGCAGTTTCGGGATAAGGGACACTGAAGCTTTCTTT. Its protein product is CASSFGIRDTEAFF.